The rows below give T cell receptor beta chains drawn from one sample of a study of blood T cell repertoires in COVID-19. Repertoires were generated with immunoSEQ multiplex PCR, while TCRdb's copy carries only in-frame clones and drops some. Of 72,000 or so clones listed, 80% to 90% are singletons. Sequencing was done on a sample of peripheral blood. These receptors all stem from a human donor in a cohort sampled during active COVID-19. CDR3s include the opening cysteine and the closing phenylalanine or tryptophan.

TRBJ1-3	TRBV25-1	CASSDLRDGNTIYF
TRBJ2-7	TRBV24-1	CATSEERGSSYEQYF
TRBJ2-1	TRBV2	CASSYSGLVIF
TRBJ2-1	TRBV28	CASSSGLAGEFGIEQFF
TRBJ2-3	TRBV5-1	CASSLKLAGFLDTQYF
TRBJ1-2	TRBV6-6	CASSYRGGYTF
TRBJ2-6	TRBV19	CASSIQAGNSMGANVLTF
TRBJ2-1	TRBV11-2	CASSRTSGPYNEQFF
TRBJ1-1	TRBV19	CATKMAGTGAGAFF
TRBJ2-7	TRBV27	CASSPLSGKTPYEQYF
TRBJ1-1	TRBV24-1	CATSDFGQALNTEAFF
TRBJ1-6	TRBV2	CASSDRVSPLHF
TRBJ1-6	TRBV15	CATNPGQGYSPLHF
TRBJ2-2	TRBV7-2	CASSLVGGTGELFF
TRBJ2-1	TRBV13	CASSLGLDYYNEQFF
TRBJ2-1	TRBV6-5	CASGYQRVGEQFF
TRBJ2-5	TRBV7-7	CASSPGTGRTQYF
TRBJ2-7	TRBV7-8	CASSLERAGPYEQYF
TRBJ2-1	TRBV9	CASSVSGTGYNEQFF
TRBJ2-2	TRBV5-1	CASKLANTGELFF
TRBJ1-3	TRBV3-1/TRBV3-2	CASSQGREISGNTIYF
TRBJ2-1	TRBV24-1	CATSDRVAYNEQFF
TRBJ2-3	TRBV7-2	CASSLNRQGPDTQYF
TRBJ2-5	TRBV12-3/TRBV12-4	CASSPRGETQYF
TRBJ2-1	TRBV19	CASSITGPSGSRYNEQFF
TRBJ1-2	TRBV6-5	CASTPWDTGGYTF
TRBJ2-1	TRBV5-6	CASSWTSANEQFF